Listed below are T cell receptor beta chains from one sample, sequenced in a study of T cells in Graves' hyperthyroidism and ophthalmopathy. TCRdb used MiXCR to reprocess the multiplex PCR reads, holding one entry per CDR3 protein. In the table there are around 420,000 distinct CDR3 sequences, around 15% of which are singletons. Sequenced sample: blood. These receptors were collected from a young woman with Graves' hyperthyroidism. Both conserved end residues are part of each CDR3. A D gene is named only where the DNA matches it firmly. Clone sizes are given selectively: once, few, many, or a class where the clone is expanded.

TRBJ2-1,TRBV7-3,TRBD2,few,CASSLPTSGSNEQFF,TGTGCCAGCAGCTTACCCACTAGCGGGTCGAATGAGCAGTTCTTC
TRBJ2-3,TRBV5-1,TRBD2,.,CASSLGPAGLTGTQYF,TGCGCCAGCAGCTTGGGACCAGCGGGGCTCACAGGTACGCAGTATTTT
TRBJ1-2,TRBV5-1,TRBD1,.,CASSPDRESGYTF,TGCGCCAGCAGCCCGGACAGGGAGAGTGGCTACACCTTC
TRBJ2-1,TRBV19,TRBD2,few,CASRVSGSIAEQFF,TGTGCCAGTAGAGTCAGCGGGAGTATCGCTGAGCAGTTCTTC
TRBJ1-1,TRBV7-8,.,.,CASSLARGLGTEAFF,TGTGCCAGCAGCTTAGCGCGGGGATTGGGCACTGAAGCTTTCTTT
TRBJ2-7,TRBV20-1,.,many,CSASWGEPHYEQYF,TGCAGTGCTAGTTGGGGGGAACCCCACTACGAGCAGTACTTC
TRBJ2-5,TRBV6-1,.,many,CASSASDTYQETQYF,TGTGCCAGCAGTGCATCGGACACGTACCAAGAGACCCAGTACTTC
TRBJ2-5,TRBV20-1,TRBD2,many,CSARPLAGVQETQYF,TGCAGTGCTAGACCACTAGCGGGGGTACAAGAGACCCAGTACTTC
TRBJ1-1,TRBV9,.,many,CASSVSQGPPGTEAFF,TGTGCCAGCAGCGTAAGCCAGGGGCCCCCGGGAACTGAAGCTTTCTTT
TRBJ1-2,TRBV15,.,few,CATQGRNNYGYTF,TGTGCCACCCAGGGACGGAACAACTATGGCTACACCTTC
TRBJ2-2,TRBV29-1,.,many,CSVRGLPNTGELFF,TGCAGCGTTAGGGGACTGCCGAACACCGGGGAGCTGTTTTTT
TRBJ2-7,TRBV11-2,TRBD1,many,CASSHGTGGTYEQYF,TGTGCCAGCAGCCACGGGACAGGGGGCACCTACGAGCAGTACTTC
TRBJ2-3,TRBV5-1,TRBD2,many,CASSPGGGLDTQYF,TGCGCCAGCAGCCCCGGCGGGGGGCTAGATACGCAGTATTTT
TRBJ2-1,TRBV6-1,TRBD2,.,CASSPGLAGGSSSYNEQFF,TGTGCCAGCAGTCCCGGACTAGCGGGAGGCTCAAGCTCCTACAATGAGCAGTTCTTC
TRBJ2-1,TRBV20-1,TRBD2,many,CSASPRLAGGGEQFF,TGCAGTGCTAGCCCAAGACTAGCGGGAGGAGGTGAGCAGTTCTTC
TRBJ1-1,TRBV19,TRBD1,few,CASGQGAVTEAFF,TGTGCCAGTGGACAGGGTGCGGTCACTGAAGCTTTCTTT
TRBJ2-5,TRBV4-1,.,few,CASSRDQPGETQYF,TGCGCCAGCAGCCGCGATCAGCCCGGAGAGACCCAGTACTTC
TRBJ2-3,TRBV3-1,TRBD2,many,CASSQSSGNTDTQYF,TGTGCCAGCAGCCAGTCTAGCGGAAACACAGATACGCAGTATTTT
TRBJ2-7,TRBV19,.,.,CASRNLQGFEQYF,TGTGCCAGTAGGAATCTACAGGGTTTCGAGCAGTACTTC
TRBJ2-5,TRBV30,TRBD2,many,CAWRGGKTQYF,TGTGCCTGGAGGGGGGGGAAGACCCAGTACTTC
TRBJ2-7,TRBV12-3/TRBV12-4,.,many,CASSDDSYEQYF,TGTGCCAGCAGCGATGACTCCTACGAGCAGTACTTC
TRBJ2-4,TRBV5-4,.,.,CASSLQGLDIQYF,TGTGCCAGCAGCTTGCAGGGGTTAGACATTCAGTACTTC
TRBJ2-7,TRBV9,TRBD1,many,CASSADPGGYEQYF,TGTGCCAGCAGCGCAGATCCAGGGGGCTACGAGCAGTACTTC
TRBJ1-2,TRBV9,.,.,CASSVEPRGSDGYTF,TGTGCCAGCAGCGTAGAACCCAGGGGCTCGGATGGCTACACCTTC
TRBJ2-3,TRBV3-1,.,many,CASSQVRGTDTQYF,TGTGCCAGCAGCCAGGTTAGAGGAACAGATACGCAGTATTTT
TRBJ2-5,TRBV12-3/TRBV12-4,.,once,CASSPDAGRGETQYF,TGTGCCAGCTCACCAGACGCGGGTCGGGGGGAGACCCAGTACTTC
TRBJ2-3,TRBV7-2,TRBD1,many,CASSFGQGGDTQYF,TGTGCCAGCAGCTTTGGACAGGGGGGAGATACGCAGTATTTT
TRBJ2-6,TRBV6-4,.,.,CASSYPGPGANVLTF,TGTGCCAGCAGTTACCCCGGTCCTGGGGCCAACGTCCTGACTTTC
TRBJ1-2,TRBV7-3,.,few,CASSLRERGGYTF,TGTGCCAGCAGCTTAAGAGAAAGAGGGGGCTACACCTTC
TRBJ1-2,TRBV15,.,.,CATSRDNAGYTF,TGTGCCACCAGCAGAGATAACGCTGGCTACACCTTC
TRBJ1-1,TRBV12-3/TRBV12-4,TRBD1,many,CASSKGTGEAFF,TGTGCCAGCAGTAAAGGGACAGGGGAAGCTTTCTTT
TRBJ1-1,TRBV28,.,many,CASSPRVGGTEAFF,TGTGCCAGCAGTCCCCGCGTAGGGGGCACTGAAGCTTTCTTT
TRBJ2-7,TRBV11-2,.,many,CASSLGLPRNYEQYF,TGTGCCAGCAGCTTAGGTCTTCCACGGAACTACGAGCAGTACTTC
TRBJ2-5,TRBV11-2,.,many,CASSGGVRPGTQYF,TGTGCCAGCAGCGGAGGGGTCAGGCCAGGGACCCAGTACTTC